Below are 21 T cell receptor beta chains sequenced from a single sample in a study of blood T cell repertoires in COVID-19. The table came from immunoSEQ multiplex PCR; TCRdb's copy has only in-frame clones and leaves some out. Here the sample spans about 210,000 clones, roughly 79% being singletons. Sample: PBMCs or T cells enriched from blood (not recorded which). Receptors were obtained from a woman aged 45-65 years with acute COVID-19.

This clone was seen only once. The chain carries TRBV6-6 and TRBJ2-5; TRBD1 agrees at 9 bases. Trimming at V came to 4 bases and at J to 5 bases, leaving 8 bases not matched to a gene. The CDR3 consists of 15 residues. The V gene's germline CDR1 is MNHNY and CDR2 SVGAGI (reference sequence). CDR3 DNA: TGTGCCAGCAGTTTACACAGGGGGCAGGGGGAGACCCAGTACTTC. It is translated as CASSLHRGQGETQYF.

V and J are TRBV18 and TRBJ2-7; no firm D call. This CDR3 is 13 amino acids long. The ends were cut back, 3 bases at V and 3 bases at J, with 9 bases in the middle. Germline V lookup: CDR1 KGHSH, CDR2 LQKENI. The CDR3 region has the DNA TGTGCCAGCTCACCCGAACGCGGCTACGAGCAGTACTTC. Protein product: CASSPERGYEQYF.

The rearrangement links TRBV4-1 to TRBJ1-1; 7 bases line up with TRBD1. The J segment lost 3 bases and the V segment lost 1 base, leaving 5 bases of the junction unmatched. Germline loops: CDR1 MGHRA, CDR2 YSYEKL. This CDR3 is built from 15 residues. Written as DNA, the CDR3 is TGCGCCAGCAGCCAAGTGGCAGGGGGGTACACTGAAGCTTTCTTT. It translates to CASSQVAGGYTEAFF.

The chain uses TRBV11-3 and TRBJ2-4; maybe TRBD2 (6 bases). CDR1 is SGHNT and CDR2 is YENEEA in the germline V gene. Trimming took off 0 bases at V and 0 bases at J, with 12 bases between the two ends. The CDR3 spans 17 residues. The CDR3 here is CASSLDRGGLAKNIQYF. The DNA of the CDR3 is TGTGCCAGCAGCTTAGATCGTGGGGGGTTAGCCAAAAACATTCAGTACTTC.

The chain has TRBV5-1 and TRBJ1-4, with 8 bases fitting TRBD1. Germline V gene sequence: CDR1 SGHRS, CDR2 YFSETQ. V lost 2 bases, J lost 6 bases, and 3 bases stayed unmatched. The CDR3 contains 14 residues. This CDR3 reads CASSLTGGDEKLFF. The CDR3 bases are TGCGCCAGCAGCTTAACAGGGGGAGATGAAAAACTGTTTTTT.

V usage is TRBV4-3 and J usage is TRBJ1-1, with a possible D match to TRBD1 (6 bases). The CDR3 is made up of 14 amino acids. Germline CDR1 and CDR2: LGHNA and YSLEER. V shed 0 bases and J shed 8 bases, with 13 bases lying between them. This CDR3 is CASSQDPRTEEAFF. The CDR3 DNA sequence: TGCGCCAGCAGCCAAGACCCGAGGACAGAAGAAGCTTTCTTT.

The rearrangement joins TRBV28 to TRBJ1-1; D ambiguous. The V and J ends lost 6 bases and 5 bases respectively, with 22 bases between them. This CDR3 comprises 16 residues. The V gene's germline CDR1 is MDHEN and CDR2 SYDVKM. DNA of the CDR3: TGTGCCAGCAGAGTTTCCCCCTGGGCGGGATTAACTGAAGCTTTCTTT. Amino acids: CASRVSPWAGLTEAFF.

This chain links TRBV5-6 with TRBJ1-4; D is perhaps TRBD1 (5 bases). The CDR3 loop spans 16 amino acids. Per germline, CDR1 SGHDT and CDR2 YYEEEE. V was clipped by 0 bases and J by 4 bases, with 13 bases between them. The CDR3 sequence is CASSLVGAALNEKLFF. The CDR3 nucleotides are TGTGCCAGCAGCTTGGTAGGGGCAGCTCTTAATGAAAAACTGTTTTTT.

The V gene is TRBV4-3, the J gene TRBJ2-2, with a possible D match to TRBD1 (6 bases). The germline V gene encodes CDR1 LGHNA and CDR2 YSLEER. This CDR3 has 15 residues. V was pared by 4 bases and J by 0 bases, with 9 bases between. The CDR3 nucleotides are TGCGCCAGCAGCCCCGGACAGTCGAACACCGGGGAGCTGTTTTTT. Translating it yields CASSPGQSNTGELFF.

CDR3 sequence (DNA): TGTGCCAGCAGCTTACTCATTCGGGTGAGGGTGCCCTACGAGCAGTACTTC. Amino acids: CASSLLIRVRVPYEQYF. This chain connects TRBV7-3 to TRBJ2-7; weak D call: TRBD2 (5 bases). Trimming took off 2 bases at V and 2 bases at J, with 19 bases between the two ends. The germline CDR1 and CDR2 sequences are SGHTA and FQGTGA. The CDR3 is made up of 17 amino acids.

The chain recombines TRBV18 with TRBJ2-1, with 7 positions matching TRBD1. The CDR3 extends over 17 amino acids. Germline V gene data show CDR1 as KGHSH and CDR2 as LQKENI. V trimming: 0 bases; J trimming: 5 bases; junction bases outside the gene matches: 10. The CDR3 region has the DNA TGTGCCAGCTCACCACCTCCAGGACAGGAGATTCACAATGAGCAGTTCTTC. Translation gives CASSPPPGQEIHNEQFF. The entire variable domain, with the rest obtained from reference TRBV18 and TRBJ2-1, is as follows: NAGVMQNPRHLVRRRGQEARLRCSPMKGHSHVYWYRQLPEEGLKFMVYLQKENIIDESGMPKERFSAEFPKEGPSILRIQQVVRGDSAAYFCASSPPPGQEIHNEQFFGPGTRLTVL.

The chain links TRBV5-4 to TRBJ2-2; tentatively, D is TRBD2 (5 bases). CDR1 is SGHNT, CDR2 YYREEE, per germline (reference sequence). Deletions cut 0 bases from V and 5 bases from J, with 5 bases between. CDR3 length: 13 amino acids. The CDR3 reads CASSLGETGELFF. CDR3 bases: TGTGCCAGCAGCTTGGGGGAGACCGGGGAGCTGTTTTTT.

V usage is TRBV30 and J usage is TRBJ1-1, with a tentative D call TRBD1 (5 bases). Looked up from germline, CDR1 is GTSNPN and CDR2 is SVGIG (reference sequence). Trimming cost V 2 bases and J 2 bases, with 9 bases left between them. The CDR3 is made up of 13 amino acids. The CDR3, as DNA: TGTGCCTGGAGTAGGGGTTCTAACACTGAAGCTTTCTTT. This codes for CAWSRGSNTEAFF. Looking up the rest from reference TRBV30 and TRBJ1-1 gives the full variable domain: SQTIHQWPATLVQPVGSPLSLECTVEGTSNPNLYWYRQAAGRGLQLLFYSVGIGQISSEVPQNLSASRPQDRQFILSSKKLLLSDSGFYLCAWSRGSNTEAFFGQGTRLTVV.

The chain carries TRBV11-2 and TRBJ2-3; D unclear. The V end was cut by 0 bases, the J end by 3 bases, with 4 bases between. Germline V gives CDR1 SGHAT, CDR2 FQNNGV. The CDR3 is made up of 13 amino acids. The CDR3 reads CASSLDITDTQYF. The CDR3 DNA is TGTGCCAGCAGCTTAGATATAACAGATACGCAGTATTTT.

The genes are TRBV5-4 and TRBJ1-1, with D hard to call. The CDR3 is 14 amino acids. The V and J ends lost 4 bases and 0 bases respectively, with 10 bases between them. Germline V gene sequence: CDR1 SGHNT, CDR2 YYREEE (reference sequence). The DNA of the CDR3 is TGTGCCAGCAGCCAACCGACACTGAACACTGAAGCTTTCTTT. It specifies CASSQPTLNTEAFF.

V and J are TRBV19 and TRBJ1-5, with a weak D call TRBD1 (5 bases). V lost 7 bases, J lost 4 bases, and 20 bases lay in between. Germline V gives CDR1 LNHDA, CDR2 SQIVND (reference sequence). This CDR3 has 16 residues. The CDR3 region is CASTDHPGGINQPQHF. The CDR3 DNA reads as TGTGCCAGTACCGATCACCCGGGGGGGATAAATCAGCCCCAGCATTTT.

The chain employs TRBV5-1 and TRBJ2-7; tentatively, D is TRBD2 (5 bases). In germline, CDR1 is SGHRS, CDR2 YFSETQ. CDR3 length equals 15 residues. Trimming pared 0 bases from V and 2 bases from J, leaving 12 bases between. For the CDR3, the DNA is TGCGCCAGCAGCTTGGCCCGGACGGAGGCCTACGAGCAGTACTTC. Residues: CASSLARTEAYEQYF.

V gene TRBV11-3 combines with J gene TRBJ2-7; 8 positions match TRBD2. Germline assignment: CDR1 SGHNT and CDR2 YENEEA. J gave up 0 bases and V 0 bases, and 4 bases lay outside the gene matches. The CDR3 is made up of 16 amino acids. This CDR3 is CASSLDPSGGSYEQYF. Written as DNA, the CDR3 is TGTGCCAGCAGCTTAGACCCCAGCGGGGGCTCCTACGAGCAGTACTTC.

The chain employs TRBV6-5 and TRBJ2-1; TRBD2 agrees at 9 bases. CDR3 length: 15 residues. V dropped 9 bases and J dropped 6; count of bases not matched to a gene: 12. Germline V gene data show CDR1 as MNHEY and CDR2 as SVGAGI. CDR3 in amino acids: CASRYLAGKVNEQFF. In DNA form, the CDR3 reads TGTGCCAGTAGATACCTAGCGGGGAAGGTCAATGAGCAGTTCTTC.

This chain connects TRBV4-3 to TRBJ1-4; TRBD1 aligns across 10 bases. This CDR3 is 17 amino acids long. The ends lost 1 base at V and 7 bases at J; junction bases unmatched: 9. Germline CDR1 and CDR2: LGHNA and YSLEER. CDR3 in DNA: TGCGCCAGCAGCCAAGGTTTTCCGGGACAGGGGTTTGAAAAACTGTTTTTT. This encodes CASSQGFPGQGFEKLFF.

This clone was counted once. The V and J genes are TRBV5-1 and TRBJ2-3, with a tentative D call TRBD1 (5 bases). Trimming left V 0 bases short and J 5 bases short, with 13 bases between. Germline-derived CDR1 and CDR2 are SGHRS and YFSETQ. This CDR3 has 15 amino acids. The CDR3: CASSLEGKVVDTQYF. The CDR3 DNA is TGCGCCAGCAGCTTGGAGGGGAAAGTCGTAGATACGCAGTATTTT.